This TCR beta chain derives from a study of T cell changes during pregnancy in multiple sclerosis (dated by TCRdb to between 2018 and 2020). About the full investigation: Changes in the T cell repertoire over the course of pregnancy were examined in this study in women with multiple sclerosis.

The library was produced with the immunoSEQ multiplex PCR assay. TCRdb holds this immuneACCESS table with in-frame rearrangements only. Some clones are missing; in checked studies, unresolved V genes explain under half, and the rest has no known cause. The sample table lists about 72,000 clones, 91% of them with a count of one. The ten largest clonotypes hold around 0.7% of the sample. A note on this clone: Its antigen is still unknown. Per-nucleotide qualities are absent, and no much larger clonotype sits a single base away.

V is pruned by 0 bases and J by 6 bases, leaving 5 bases of the junction without a gene match. Counted from cysteine to phenylalanine, this CDR3 has 15 amino acids. Here the CDR3 DNA is all that survives: 45 bases in frame from base 1. CDR1 MNHEY and CDR2 SVGAGI were looked up in the germline V gene. In this chain, TRBV6-5 is recombined with TRBJ2-3; 8 central nucleotides agree with TRBD2. This specimen was peripheral blood, taken in the third trimester of pregnancy. The sequence derives from a female donor in good health, enrolled as a control in a pregnancy study. In nucleotide form, the sequence is TGTGCCAGCAGTTACTCGGCGGGAGGACCTGATACGCAGTATTTT. Its protein product is CASSYSAGGPDTQYF.